The entry below gives a single T cell receptor beta chain sequence along with its context. What it recognizes is unknown. Measured with immunoSEQ multiplex PCR; TCRdb has only the in-frame clones, and not every one. The sample consists of roughly 80,000 clones, approximately 91% of them appearing once. This specimen belongs to a study of T cell responses to AZD1222 COVID-19 vaccine. Whole-study results and caveats: Nearly half of the spike-specific TCRs reportedly recognize variant regions that carry no mutations.

The V gene lost 10 bases and the J gene lost 5 bases, with 11 bases spanning the gap. The CDR3 covers 12 residues. Germline loops: CDR1 LGHDT, CDR2 YNNKEL (reference sequence). The rearrangement links TRBV3-1 (or the pseudogene TRBV3-2) to TRBJ2-2; D is unclear. Source: peripheral blood, taken on day 0 of MenACWY control vaccination. This receptor was obtained from an adult in good health. CDR3 coding DNA: TGTGCCACAGGCTTCACGACCGGGGAGCTGTTTTTT. Its translation: CATGFTTGELFF.